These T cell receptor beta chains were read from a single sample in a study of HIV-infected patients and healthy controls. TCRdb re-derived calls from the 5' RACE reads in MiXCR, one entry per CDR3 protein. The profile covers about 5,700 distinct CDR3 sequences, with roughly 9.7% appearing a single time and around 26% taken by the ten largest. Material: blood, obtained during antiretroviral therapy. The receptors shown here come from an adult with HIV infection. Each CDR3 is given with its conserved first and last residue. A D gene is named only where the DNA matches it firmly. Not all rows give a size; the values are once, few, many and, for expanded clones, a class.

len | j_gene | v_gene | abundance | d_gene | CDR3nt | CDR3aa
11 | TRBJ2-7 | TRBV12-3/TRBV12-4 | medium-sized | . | TGTGCCAGCAGTTTTCGGTACGAGCAGTACTTC | CASSFRYEQYF
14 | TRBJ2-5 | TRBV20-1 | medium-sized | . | TGCAGTGCTAGAGTAAACGGGAGCATGAAGACCCAGTACTTC | CSARVNGSMKTQYF
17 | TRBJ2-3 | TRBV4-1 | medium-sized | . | TGCGCCAGCAGCCAAGATGGAACAGGCCTCGGCACAGATACGCAGTATTTT | CASSQDGTGLGTDTQYF
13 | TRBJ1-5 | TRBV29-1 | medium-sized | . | TGCAGCGCGAGGGCCGATAGCAATCAGCCCCAGCATTTT | CSARADSNQPQHF
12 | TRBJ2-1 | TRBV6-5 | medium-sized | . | TGTGCCAGTTCAAGCGGGTCCCATGAGCAGTTCTTC | CASSSGSHEQFF
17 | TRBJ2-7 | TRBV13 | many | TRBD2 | TGTGCCAGCAGCCTACTCTTTAGCGGGACGAGCTCCTACGAGCAGTACTTC | CASSLLFSGTSSYEQYF
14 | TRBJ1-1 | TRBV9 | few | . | TGTGCCAGCAGCACATCAGGGTTTACCACTGAAGCTTTCTTT | CASSTSGFTTEAFF
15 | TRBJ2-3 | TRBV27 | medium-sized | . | TGTGCCAGCAGTTTAGTCGCAGGGGCGGCAGATACGCAGTATTTT | CASSLVAGAADTQYF
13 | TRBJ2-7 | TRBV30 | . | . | TGTGCCTGGAAAAGGGAGAGGTCCTACGAGCAGTACTTC | CAWKRERSYEQYF
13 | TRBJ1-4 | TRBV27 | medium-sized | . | TGTGCCAGCAGTTTTTTCGGGGTGGAAAAACTGTTTTTT | CASSFFGVEKLFF
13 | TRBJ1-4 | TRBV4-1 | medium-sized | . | TGCGCCAGCGGCGCCCGGATCAATGAAAAACTGTTTTTT | CASGARINEKLFF
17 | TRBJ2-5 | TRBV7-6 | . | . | TGTGCCAGCAGCTTAGTTGCCAGCAAAGTGGATCGGGAGACCCAGTACTTC | CASSLVASKVDRETQYF
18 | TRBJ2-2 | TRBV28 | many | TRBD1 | TGTGCCAGCCATGGGGACAGGGGGAAACTTGCGAACACCGGGGAGCTGTTTTTT | CASHGDRGKLANTGELFF
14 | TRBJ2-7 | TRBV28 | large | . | TGTGCCAGCAGTTTCCAAAGGAGCTCCTACGAGCAGTACTTC | CASSFQRSSYEQYF
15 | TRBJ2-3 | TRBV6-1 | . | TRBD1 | TGTGCCAGCAGTGAAGGGACAGGGCACACAGATACGCAGTATTTT | CASSEGTGHTDTQYF
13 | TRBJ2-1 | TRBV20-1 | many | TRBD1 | TGCAGTTCGCGACAGGGGGTTAGGAATGAGCAGTTCTTC | CSSRQGVRNEQFF
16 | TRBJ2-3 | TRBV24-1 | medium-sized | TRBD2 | TGTGCCACCGCCCGGACTAGCGGGGGAGCGGGAGATACGCAGTATTTT | CATARTSGGAGDTQYF
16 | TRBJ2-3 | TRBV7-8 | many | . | TGTGCCAGCAGAAAGAGGACAAGACAAGACACAGATACGCAGTATTTT | CASRKRTRQDTDTQYF
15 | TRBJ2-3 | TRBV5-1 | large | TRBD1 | TGCGCCAGCAGCCCGGAAACAGGGGACACAGATACGCAGTATTTT | CASSPETGDTDTQYF
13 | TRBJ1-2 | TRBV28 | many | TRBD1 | TGTGCCAGCAGTTTACGGACAGGTTATGGCTACACCTTC | CASSLRTGYGYTF
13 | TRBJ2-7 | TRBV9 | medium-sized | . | TGTGCCAGCAGCGTTCCGGGACTCTACGAGCAGTACTTC | CASSVPGLYEQYF
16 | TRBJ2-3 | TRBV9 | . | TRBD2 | TGTGCCAGCAGCCGGGGGCTAGCGGGTATCGGAGATACGCAGTATTTT | CASSRGLAGIGDTQYF
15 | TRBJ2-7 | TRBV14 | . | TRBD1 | TGTGCCAGCAGCCAAGGGGTAACAGGGGCCTACGAGCAGTACTTC | CASSQGVTGAYEQYF
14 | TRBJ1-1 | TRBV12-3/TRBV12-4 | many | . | TGTGCCAGCAGTTTATCAGGAGAGTACACTGAAGCTTTCTTT | CASSLSGEYTEAFF
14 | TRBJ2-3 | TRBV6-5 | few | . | TGTGCCAGCCGACAAGGGGGGAGAGGAGATACGCAGTATTTT | CASRQGGRGDTQYF
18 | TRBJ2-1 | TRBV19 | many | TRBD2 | TGTGCCAGTACCCGATCGCGGGGGGGACAGATAATTTACAATGAGCAGTTCTTC | CASTRSRGGQIIYNEQFF
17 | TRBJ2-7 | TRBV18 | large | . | TGTGCCAGCTCACCACAGTCTGTTCAAGGGCATCACTACGAGCAGTACTTC | CASSPQSVQGHHYEQYF
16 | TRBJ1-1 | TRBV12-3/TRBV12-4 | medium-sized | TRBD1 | TGTGCCAGCAGTGCCCTGGACAGGGATTCGAACACTGAAGCTTTCTTT | CASSALDRDSNTEAFF
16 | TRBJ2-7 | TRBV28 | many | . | TGTGCCAGCAGTTTTTCCGTAACAGGTTCGGCAGACGAGCAGTACTTC | CASSFSVTGSADEQYF
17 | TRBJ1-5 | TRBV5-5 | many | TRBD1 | TGTGCCAGCAGCTGGAGATCCGGGACAGGGGGTAATCAGCCCCAGCATTTT | CASSWRSGTGGNQPQHF
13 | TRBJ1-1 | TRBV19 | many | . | TGTGCCAGTAGTATAGGGGCTTGGACTGAAGCTTTCTTT | CASSIGAWTEAFF
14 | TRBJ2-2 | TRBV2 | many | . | TGTGCCAGCAGTGTAAGGGAGAACACCGGGGAGCTGTTTTTT | CASSVRENTGELFF
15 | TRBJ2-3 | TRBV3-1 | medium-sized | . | TGTGCCAGCAGCCGGTACAGGACCCGCACAGATACGCAGTATTTT | CASSRYRTRTDTQYF
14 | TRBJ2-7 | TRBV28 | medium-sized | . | TGTGCCAGCAGTTTTCAAGCGCATATCTCCGAGCAGTACTTC | CASSFQAHISEQYF
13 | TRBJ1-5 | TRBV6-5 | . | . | TGTGCCAGCAGTTACATCGCCGATCAGCCCCAGCATTTT | CASSYIADQPQHF
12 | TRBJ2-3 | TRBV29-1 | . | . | TGCAGCGTTGTAAGGTCGCGGGATACGCAGTATTTT | CSVVRSRDTQYF
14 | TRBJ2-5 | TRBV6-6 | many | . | TGTGCCAGCAGTTTTTCAGGGAACCAAGAGACCCAGTACTTC | CASSFSGNQETQYF
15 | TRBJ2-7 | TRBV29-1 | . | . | TGCAGCGTAGGGCCCCGCAGGGAAGGAACCTACGAGCAGTACTTC | CSVGPRREGTYEQYF
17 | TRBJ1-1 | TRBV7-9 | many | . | TGTGCCAGCAGCTTTGGGGAAGTGTGGGGGGCGGACACTGAAGCTTTCTTT | CASSFGEVWGADTEAFF
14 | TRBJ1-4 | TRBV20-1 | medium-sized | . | TGCAGTGCTAGAGTGGCTGACAGAAATGAAAAACTGTTTTTT | CSARVADRNEKLFF
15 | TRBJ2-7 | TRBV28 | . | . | TGTGCCAGCAGTTTAGCAATGACAGCCTTGGGGGAGCAGTACTTC | CASSLAMTALGEQYF
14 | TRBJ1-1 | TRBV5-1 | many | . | TGCGCCAGCAGCTTGCCGGGACCGAACACTGAAGCTTTCTTT | CASSLPGPNTEAFF
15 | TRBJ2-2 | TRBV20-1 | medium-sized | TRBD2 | TGCAGTGCTAGCCAGCGGGAGATGATCACCGGGGAGCTGTTTTTT | CSASQREMITGELFF
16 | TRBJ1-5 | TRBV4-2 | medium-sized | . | TGTGCCAGCAGCTCGGAACAGGGAAATAGCAATCAGCCCCAGCATTTT | CASSSEQGNSNQPQHF
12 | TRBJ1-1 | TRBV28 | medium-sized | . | TGTGCCAGCACTCTTGACGGAACTGAAGCTTTCTTT | CASTLDGTEAFF
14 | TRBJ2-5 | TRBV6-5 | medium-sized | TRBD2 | TGTGCCAGCAGTCGTAGCGGGAGCCCAGAGACCCAGTACTTC | CASSRSGSPETQYF
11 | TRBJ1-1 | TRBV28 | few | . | TGTGCCAGCAGCTTCGCCTCTGAAGCTTTCTTT | CASSFASEAFF
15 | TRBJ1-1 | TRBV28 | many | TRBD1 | TGTGCCAGCAGCTTAGGGGGCAGGGGTGTCGCTGAAGCTTTCTTT | CASSLGGRGVAEAFF
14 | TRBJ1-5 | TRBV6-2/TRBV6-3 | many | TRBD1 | TGTGCCAGCAGACAGACAGGGGACAATCAGCCCCAGCATTTT | CASRQTGDNQPQHF
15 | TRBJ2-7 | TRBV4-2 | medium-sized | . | TGTGCCAGCAGCCAACTAAGGAAGGGAGGCGGCGAGCAGTACTTC | CASSQLRKGGGEQYF
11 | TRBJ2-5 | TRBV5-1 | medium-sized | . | TGCGCCAGCTCCGAGGGGGAGACCCAGTACTTC | CASSEGETQYF
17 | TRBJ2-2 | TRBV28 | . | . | TGTGCCACCTCCCTCTGGACATCCGTCCCCAACACCGGGGAGCTGTTTTTT | CATSLWTSVPNTGELFF
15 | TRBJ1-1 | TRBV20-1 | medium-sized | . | TGCAGTGCTAGCGAGGACGGCACACCGAACACTGAAGCTTTCTTT | CSASEDGTPNTEAFF
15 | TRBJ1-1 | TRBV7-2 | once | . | TGTGCCAGCAGCTTACCCCCCATAATACACACTGAAGCTTTCTTT | CASSLPPIIHTEAFF
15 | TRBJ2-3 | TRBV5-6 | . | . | TGTGCCAGCAGCTTCTCAAGGATGAGCACAGATACGCAGTATTTT | CASSFSRMSTDTQYF
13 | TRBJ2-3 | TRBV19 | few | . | TGTGCCAGTGCCCAAGGGGAGCCAGATACGCAGTATTTT | CASAQGEPDTQYF
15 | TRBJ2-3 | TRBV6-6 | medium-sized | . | TGTGCCAGCAGTTACTCGGGCGGCAACACAGATACGCAGTATTTT | CASSYSGGNTDTQYF